A single sample is the source of the 10 T cell receptor beta chains below, sequenced in a study of OX40 agonist ivuxolimab in advanced cancers. Clones were sequenced by immunoSEQ multiplex PCR, and TCRdb holds only the in-frame ones, with some missing. Of about 88,000 clones in the sample, 75% to 90% were seen once. The input for sequencing was CD4+ or CD8+ T cells sorted from blood, taken in a trial of the OX40 agonist ivuxolimab. These receptors were taken from an adult with an advanced solid tumor such as melanoma, head and neck, liver or kidney cancer.

The rearrangement uses TRBV7-2 and TRBJ2-5; TRBD2 is a possible D gene (7 bases). The length of the CDR3 is 15 residues. Trimming stripped 3 bases from V and 4 bases from J, with 15 bases between. The V gene's germline CDR1 is SGHTA and CDR2 FQGNSA. CDR3 region: CASSFGGAPGETQYF. The DNA of the CDR3 is TGTGCCAGCAGCTTTGGGGGGGCGCCAGGAGAGACCCAGTACTTC.

V usage is TRBV5-1 and J usage is TRBJ2-3; D perhaps matches TRBD1 (6 bases). The CDR3 contains 16 residues. Germline V gene data show CDR1 as SGHRS and CDR2 as YFSETQ. Trimming took 1 base from V and 3 from J, leaving 15 bases between them. The CDR3 coding sequence is TGCGCCAGCAGCTTGTCCGGGAACAGGGTAACAGATACGCAGTATTTT. It codes for CASSLSGNRVTDTQYF.

The V gene is TRBV4-1, the J gene TRBJ1-4; 7 nucleotides agree with TRBD1. The V gene end was trimmed by 3 bases and the J gene end by 7 bases; junction bases not matched to a gene: 8. CDR1 MGHRA and CDR2 YSYEKL come from the germline V gene. This CDR3 region has 15 residues. CDR3 nucleotides: TGCGCCAGCAGCCAGGCCGGGACAGTGGGTGAAAAACTGTTTTTT. It yields the protein CASSQAGTVGEKLFF.

This chain uses TRBV30 with TRBJ1-5; D is ambiguous. This CDR3 contains 14 residues. CDR1 is GTSNPN, CDR2 SVGIG, per germline (reference sequence). V shed 0 bases and J shed 3 bases, with 9 bases lying between them. The CDR3 DNA reads TGTGCCTGGAGTGTATTACACCTCAATCAGCCCCAGCATTTT. Translation: CAWSVLHLNQPQHF.

The chain couples TRBV18 to TRBJ2-3; tentative D call: TRBD2 (7 bases). Looked up from germline, CDR1 is KGHSH and CDR2 is LQKENI. This CDR3 is built from 17 residues. Between the trimmed V and J ends, which lost 4 bases and 2 bases, there was a span of 19 bases. CDR3 sequence reads: CASSRVTGGGPTDTQYF. CDR3 DNA: TGTGCCAGCTCACGAGTGACTGGGGGGGGGCCCACAGATACGCAGTATTTT.

The chain carries TRBV7-9 and TRBJ2-6; maybe TRBD1 (5 bases). Germline V gene lookup returns CDR1 SEHNR and CDR2 FQNEAQ (reference sequence). The CDR3 contains 18 residues. V dropped 5 bases and J dropped 3 bases, with 20 bases sitting between them. The CDR3 coding sequence is TGTGCCAGCAGCACTCGATCAGGGATGGGTTTTGGGGCCAACGTCCTGACTTTC. Amino acids: CASSTRSGMGFGANVLTF.

This chain links TRBV5-5 with TRBJ1-1, with 9 bases lining up with TRBD1. Germline-derived CDR1 and CDR2 are SGHKS and YYEKEE (reference sequence). The J segment lost 2 bases and the V segment lost 4 bases, leaving 9 bases of the junction unmatched. The CDR3 is 16 amino acids. CDR3 sequence (DNA): TGTGCCAGCAGCCCACACCTTACAGGGGGCAACACTGAAGCTTTCTTT. The encoded protein is CASSPHLTGGNTEAFF.

The chain carries TRBV5-1 and TRBJ1-2, with TRBD1 as a possible D gene (6 bases). The CDR3 runs to 17 residues. V was clipped by 1 base and J by 4 bases, with 20 bases between them. CDR1 and CDR2 from the germline V gene are SGHRS and YFSETQ. The CDR3 reads CASSLIRGAAPGYGYTF. CDR3 DNA: TGCGCCAGCAGCTTGATAAGGGGGGCGGCGCCGGGCTATGGCTACACCTTC.

This chain uses TRBV9 with TRBJ2-2; TRBD1 matches at 7 bases. V trimming: 6 bases; J trimming: 1 base; junction bases outside the gene matches: 9. CDR3 length equals 16 residues. The germline gives CDR1 SGDLS, CDR2 YYNGEE. CDR3 in DNA: TGTGCCAGCACCGAAAGACAGGGCCAGAACACCGGGGAGCTGTTTTTT. It translates to CASTERQGQNTGELFF.

The chain is built from TRBV5-1 and TRBJ1-2, with D hard to call. Germline values: CDR1 SGHRS, CDR2 YFSETQ. Trimming took 3 bases from V and 2 from J, leaving 5 bases between them. CDR3 length: 12 residues. The CDR3 here is CASSSENYGYTF. As DNA, the CDR3 is TGCGCCAGCAGCTCTGAAAACTATGGCTACACCTTC.